This record covers a single TCR beta chain. Its target is unknown. 13 Jbeta primers and 60 Vbeta primers were used for the PCR. Generated by immunoSEQ multiplex PCR, the TCRdb table keeps only in-frame clones and is missing some. The repertoire holds over 150,000 clones, with under 90% as singletons. This record belongs to a study of cytomegalovirus exposure and HLA in healthy donors. Study context: Of some 400 genotyped donors, 81% grouped in the Caucasian-associated ancestry cluster.

Study-level results: The investigators catalogued 150 to 200 TCR beta chains as cytomegalovirus-associated. Judged likely to be a sequencing artifact was a cluster of highly shared sequence variants.

The CDR3 runs 17 residues. V lost 1 base, J lost 3 bases, and 7 bases stayed unmatched. Germline CDR1 and CDR2: SGHRS and YFSETQ. The donors comprised healthy bone marrow donors. The sequence was obtained from a boy aged 2 to 10 in good health and CMV-seronegative. The gene calls are TRBV5-1 and TRBJ2-1; 10 bases align to TRBD2. Sequencing was done on a sample of PBMCs. The CDR3 region has the DNA TGCGCCAGCAGCTTGACTAGCGGGGTCCCCGTCTACAATGAGCAGTTCTTC. The encoded protein is CASSLTSGVPVYNEQFF.